These T cell receptor beta chains were read from a single sample in a study of cytomegalovirus exposure and HLA in healthy donors. The table came from immunoSEQ multiplex PCR; TCRdb's copy has only in-frame clones and leaves some out. The table records 100,000 to 150,000 clones, over 70% of them present only once. Sequenced material: PBMCs. Every receptor here comes from a woman aged 40-49 years in good health and CMV-seronegative. The CDR3 runs from the conserved cysteine through the conserved F or W. The D gene is left open where the match is weak. Clone size appears in some rows only: once, few, many, or a class for an expanded clone.

CDR3nt | CDR3aa | v_gene | d_gene | abundance | j_gene
TGCGCCAGCAGCTTGGGTCGGACAGGGGAAAGAACAGATACGCAGTATTTT | CASSLGRTGERTDTQYF | TRBV5-1 | TRBD1 | NA | TRBJ2-3
TGTGCCAGCAGTTCGGACAGTTTCTACAATGAGCAGTTCTTC | CASSSDSFYNEQFF | TRBV11-1 | NA | once | TRBJ2-1
TGTGCCAGCAGCTTTAAAGTGACAGGCGCCTCCGAGCAGTACTTC | CASSFKVTGASEQYF | TRBV5-6 | NA | NA | TRBJ2-7
TGCGCCAGCAGGGGACAGGGAGGCGGGGAGCTGTTTTTT | CASRGQGGGELFF | TRBV5-1 | TRBD1 | NA | TRBJ2-2
TGTACCATCAGGACAGGCCAAGAGACCCAGTACTTC | CTIRTGQETQYF | TRBV29-1 | TRBD1 | NA | TRBJ2-5
TGTGCCAGCAGTGGGACAGGAGCTTTCTTT | CASSGTGAFF | TRBV2 | TRBD1 | NA | TRBJ1-1
TGTGCCAGCAGCTTAGACGGCTATGGCTACACCTTC | CASSLDGYGYTF | TRBV7-2 | NA | NA | TRBJ1-2
TGTGCCAGCAGCTACCGACAGGGGGCGGCCGTATACGAGCAGTACTTC | CASSYRQGAAVYEQYF | TRBV5-6 | TRBD1 | NA | TRBJ2-7
TGTGCCAGCTCACCCAGCCGGACAGGGCTGAATCAGCCCCAGCATTTT | CASSPSRTGLNQPQHF | TRBV18 | TRBD1 | NA | TRBJ1-5
TGTGCCAGCAGCGCCCCCCTAGCTTCCATAATAACTGAAGCTTTCTTT | CASSAPLASIITEAFF | TRBV21-1 | NA | NA | TRBJ1-1
TGTGCCAGCAGCTCGGACGGGACTAGCGGGCACACTAGCACAGATACGCAGTATTTT | CASSSDGTSGHTSTDTQYF | TRBV5-6 | TRBD2 | NA | TRBJ2-3
TGTGCCAGCAGCGTAGGCTCGGCCTACGAGCAGTACTTC | CASSVGSAYEQYF | TRBV9 | NA | NA | TRBJ2-7
TGTGCCAGCAGTGCGCGCCAGGGATTAGAGACCCAGTACTTC | CASSARQGLETQYF | TRBV28 | NA | once | TRBJ2-5
TGTGCCAGCAGCTTATCCGACTTACAGACCCAGTACTTC | CASSLSDLQTQYF | TRBV7-3 | NA | few | TRBJ2-5
TGTGCCAGCAGCGGTGGGACATCGGCGTGGGACACTGAAGCTTTCTTT | CASSGGTSAWDTEAFF | TRBV11-3 | NA | NA | TRBJ1-1
TGTGCCAGCAGCCAAGGCGCAGGCCAAGAGACCCAGTACTTC | CASSQGAGQETQYF | TRBV4-2 | NA | NA | TRBJ2-5
TGTGCCAGCAGCTTTTTGCAGGGGGCGATCGGGGAGCTGTTTTTT | CASSFLQGAIGELFF | TRBV7-9 | TRBD1 | NA | TRBJ2-2
TGTGCCAGCAGCTCGCCCGGACAGTATAATTCACCCCTCCACTTT | CASSSPGQYNSPLHF | TRBV7-2 | NA | NA | TRBJ1-6
TGCGCCAGCAGCCAGACTAGCGGGGGGGGTGAGCAGTTCTTC | CASSQTSGGGEQFF | TRBV4-3 | TRBD2 | NA | TRBJ2-1
TGCGCCAGCAGCTTCGACAGGAGACAAAACTATGGCTACACCTTC | CASSFDRRQNYGYTF | TRBV5-1 | NA | NA | TRBJ1-2
TGTGCCAGCAGCGCTAGCACAGATACGCAGTATTTT | CASSASTDTQYF | TRBV9 | NA | NA | TRBJ2-3